Shown below are 10 T cell receptor beta chains from a single sample sequenced in a study of T cell responses to AZD1222 COVID-19 vaccine. The table came from immunoSEQ multiplex PCR; TCRdb's copy has only in-frame clones and leaves some out. The table records 200,000 or so clones, roughly 93% of them present only once. The sample in question was peripheral blood, obtained on day 0 of AZD1222 vaccination. These receptors were taken from an adult in good health.

V is TRBV19 and J is TRBJ2-2; a weak D match, TRBD2 (6 bases). The CDR3 length is 15 residues. Germline V gives CDR1 LNHDA, CDR2 SQIVND (reference sequence). Trimming left V 1 base short and J 4 bases short, with 10 bases between. CDR3 protein: CASSIAGVGTGELFF. In DNA, the CDR3 is TGTGCCAGTAGTATAGCGGGAGTCGGCACCGGGGAGCTGTTTTTT. Full variable domain (rest looked up from reference TRBV19 and TRBJ2-2): DGGITQSPKYLFRKEGQNVTLSCEQNLNHDAMYWYRQDPGQGLRLIYYSQIVNDFQKGDIAEGYSVSREKKESFPLTVTSAQKNPTAFYLCASSIAGVGTGELFFGEGSRLTVL.

The chain links TRBV20-1 to TRBJ1-5; 8 nucleotides align to TRBD1. Germline values: CDR1 DFQATT, CDR2 SNEGSKA (reference sequence). CDR3 length: 15 amino acids. Trimming took 3 bases from V and 5 from J; bases not matched to a gene: 9. The CDR3 DNA follows: TGCAGTGCTAGTTTCACAGGGGGTAGTTATCAGCCCCAGCATTTT. Translation: CSASFTGGSYQPQHF.

This clone was found once. The chain has TRBV10-3 and TRBJ2-7, with 10 nucleotides matching TRBD1. CDR3 length: 12 residues. The V segment lost 11 bases and the J segment 4 bases; nucleotides outside the gene matches: 5. Germline V CDR1 and CDR2: ENHRY, SYGVKD. Here the CDR3 reads CASGDRGYEQYF. The CDR3 nucleotides read TGTGCCTCAGGGGACAGGGGTTACGAGCAGTACTTC.

The chain recombines TRBV7-9 with TRBJ1-1; D gene uncertain. V dropped 3 bases and J dropped 7 bases, with 12 bases sitting between them. This CDR3 has 13 residues. Germline-derived CDR1 and CDR2 are SEHNR and FQNEAQ (reference sequence). Here the CDR3 DNA reads TGTGCCAGCAGCTTTGGGGTTCGCAGTGAAGCTTTCTTT. The encoded protein is CASSFGVRSEAFF. Full variable domain (outside the CDR3, taken from reference TRBV7-9 and TRBJ1-1): DTGVSQNPRHKITKRGQNVTFRCDPISEHNRLYWYRQTLGQGPEFLTYFQNEAQLEKSRLLSDRFSAERPKGSFSTLEIQRTEQGDSAMYLCASSFGVRSEAFFGQGTRLTVV.

V usage is TRBV6-4 and J usage is TRBJ1-2, with TRBD1 matching over 8 bases. The CDR3 runs 14 residues. Germline CDR1 is MRHNA and CDR2 is SNTAGT. V was clipped by 6 bases and J by 6 bases; unmatched bases: 9. Written as DNA, the CDR3 is TGTGCCAGCAGCCCCCGAGACAGGGGTAATGGCTACACCTTC. As protein: CASSPRDRGNGYTF.

The rearrangement links TRBV10-3 to TRBJ2-3; a possible D gene is TRBD1 (5 bases). This CDR3 spans 14 amino acids. Trimming took off 3 bases at V and 0 bases at J, with 7 bases between the two ends. CDR1 and CDR2 from the germline V gene are ENHRY and SYGVKD. The CDR3 is CAISDRASTDTQYF. Here the CDR3 DNA reads TGTGCCATCAGTGACAGGGCCAGCACAGATACGCAGTATTTT.

This rearrangement joins TRBV5-5 to TRBJ1-3; 7 bases match TRBD1. Germline V gene lookup returns CDR1 SGHKS and CDR2 YYEKEE (reference sequence). CDR3 length: 14 residues. V lost 0 bases, J lost 7 bases, and 4 bases stayed unmatched. CDR3 DNA sequence: TGTGCCAGCAGCTTGGAGGGGGCGGATAACACCATATATTTT. Translated: CASSLEGADNTIYF. Full variable domain (outside the CDR3, taken from reference TRBV5-5 and TRBJ1-3): DAGVTQSPTHLIKTRGQQVTLRCSPISGHKSVSWYQQVLGQGPQFIFQYYEKEERGRGNFPDRFSARQFPNYSSELNVNALLLGDSALYLCASSLEGADNTIYFGEGSWLTVV.

V is TRBV14 and J is TRBJ2-7; TRBD1 or TRBD2 may be the D gene (5 bases each). The CDR3 contains 12 residues. Trimming took 4 bases from V and 7 from J, leaving 11 bases between them. Germline lookup yields CDR1 SGHDN and CDR2 FVKESK. The CDR3 loop reads CASSRDRREQYF. The CDR3 nucleotides are TGTGCCAGCAGCCGGGACCGGAGGGAGCAGTACTTC.

This chain joins TRBV2 and TRBJ2-7; tentatively, D is TRBD2 (5 bases). Germline-derived CDR1 and CDR2 are SNHLY and FYNNEI. This CDR3 has 14 residues. V was shortened by 6 bases and J by 0 bases, with 12 bases between the two germline ends. As DNA, the CDR3 is TGTGCCAGCAGAGGAGGTATGGCCTCCTACGAGCAGTACTTC. Its translation is CASRGGMASYEQYF.

This chain links TRBV27 with TRBJ2-2; 8 bases are a match to TRBD1. Germline values: CDR1 MNHEY, CDR2 SMNVEV (reference sequence). The CDR3 covers 14 residues. The ends lost 7 bases at V and 4 bases at J; junction bases unmatched: 5. This CDR3 is CASIGQGSTGELFF. In DNA, the CDR3 is TGTGCCAGCATCGGACAGGGATCCACCGGGGAGCTGTTTTTT.